This is a list of T cell receptor beta chains from one sample in a study of cytomegalovirus exposure and HLA in healthy donors. Assay used: immunoSEQ multiplex PCR; TCRdb lists only in-frame clones, some missing. The data show some 180,000 clones, about 90% seen once. The specimen was PBMCs. These receptors all come from a girl under two years old in good health and CMV-seronegative. Both conserved end residues are part of each CDR3. A D gene is named only where the DNA matches it firmly. Size is stated for part of the rows, as once, few or many counts, or as a class when the clone is expanded.

TRBJ2-7 TRBV14 - - TGTGCCAGCAGCCCGACATTCCGCTACGAGCAGTACTTC CASSPTFRYEQYF
TRBJ2-5 TRBV20-1 - - TGCAGTGCTACTCCCCCAGAGACCCAGTACTTC CSATPPETQYF
TRBJ2-7 TRBV30 TRBD2 - TGTGCCGGGGGGGGGAGGGACGAGCAGTACTTC CAGGGRDEQYF
TRBJ2-7 TRBV4-3 - - TGCGCCAGCAGCCAACGGCCCCAGGGCTCCTACGAGCAGTACTTC CASSQRPQGSYEQYF
TRBJ2-7 TRBV2 - - TGTGCCAGCAGTGAGGTAGACGAGCAGTACTTC CASSEVDEQYF
TRBJ1-1 TRBV19 - - TGTGCCAGTAGGTTTCAGGGGTGGACTGAAGCTTTCTTT CASRFQGWTEAFF
TRBJ1-4 TRBV21-1 - - TGTGCCAGCAGCAAAGCATCTATGCAGGGAGAAAAACTGTTTTTT CASSKASMQGEKLFF
TRBJ1-6 TRBV30 - - TGTGCCTGGAGTGTTTCGGGATTCTATAATTCACCCCTCCACTTT CAWSVSGFYNSPLHF
TRBJ2-4 TRBV27 - - TGTGCCAGCAGTTTACTCCCCCCAGGGTTTACGTTAAACATTCAGTACTTC CASSLLPPGFTLNIQYF
TRBJ2-1 TRBV19 TRBD2 - TGTGCCAGTTCGACAGGGCTCAGCGGGAGGGGTCGGCAGTTCTTC CASSTGLSGRGRQFF
TRBJ2-1 TRBV7-9 TRBD2 - TGTGCCAGCATTTGGGGACTAGCGGGAGGGCAGGACGACGATGAGCAGTTCTTC CASIWGLAGGQDDDEQFF
TRBJ2-7 TRBV10-3 - - TGTGCCATCAGTGAGTCCTTTGCGGGCACCTACGAGCAGTACTTC CAISESFAGTYEQYF
TRBJ1-5 TRBV5-8 - - TGTGCCAGCAGCTGGGGGGGGACGCCCCAGCATTTT CASSWGGTPQHF
TRBJ1-2 TRBV6-1 - few TGTGCCAGCAGTGCCCCCGCCTCGGGTTTATATGGCTACACCTTC CASSAPASGLYGYTF
TRBJ2-3 TRBV7-9 TRBD2 - TGTGCCAGCAGCTTCAAGCGGGGGACTAGCACAGATACGCAGTATTTT CASSFKRGTSTDTQYF
TRBJ1-2 TRBV15 - - TGTGCCACCAGCAGCGAGGGTCCTCAGGATGTATATGGCTACACCTTC CATSSEGPQDVYGYTF
TRBJ2-5 TRBV29-1 - - TGCAGCGTTGTAGTAGTAAGCGAGACCCAGTACTTC CSVVVVSETQYF
TRBJ1-1 TRBV5-1 - - TGCGCCAACGCGGGACCCACAACGAAAGTGCACACTGAAGCTTTCTTT CANAGPTTKVHTEAFF
TRBJ2-7 TRBV9 TRBD2 - TGTGCCAGCAGCGTAGCGGGGGGGGTCTACGAGCAGTACTTC CASSVAGGVYEQYF
TRBJ2-1 TRBV6-1 - - TGTGCCAGCAGTGAAGTGGGGGGGCCCGATGAGCAGTTCTTC CASSEVGGPDEQFF
TRBJ1-2 TRBV18 - - TGTGCCAGCTCTCCAACTGGCAGGGATGATGGCTACACCTTC CASSPTGRDDGYTF
TRBJ1-2 TRBV18 TRBD1 - TGTGCCAGCTCACCAGCCGACAGGGGCAACTATGGCTACACCTTC CASSPADRGNYGYTF
TRBJ2-5 TRBV30 - - TGTGCCTGGAGTGTACGGAGTAGTTCTCAAGAGACCCAGTACTTC CAWSVRSSSQETQYF
TRBJ1-2 TRBV7-6 - - TGTGCCAGCAGCTTGTCAGGGAGGGACTATGGCTACACCTTC CASSLSGRDYGYTF
TRBJ2-7 TRBV11-2 - - TGTGCCAGCAGCTTAGGGGGGGGGACAGGTGCGATTTACGAGCAGTACTTC CASSLGGGTGAIYEQYF
TRBJ1-2 TRBV14 - - TGTGCCAGCAGCCGCGATGTACGGGACTACTATGGCTACACCTTC CASSRDVRDYYGYTF
TRBJ2-5 TRBV6-1 - - TGTGCCAGCAGCCGTCAAGAGACCCAGTACTTC CASSRQETQYF
TRBJ2-7 TRBV4-2 - - TGTGCCAGCAGCCATGCTTCGACAGACAGGTTTGTCTACGAGCAGTACTTC CASSHASTDRFVYEQYF
TRBJ1-5 TRBV19 TRBD1 once TGTGCCAGTAGTATCTTCTTCCGACAGGGGGCAGGACAGCCCCAGCATTTT CASSIFFRQGAGQPQHF
TRBJ2-3 TRBV7-2 TRBD2 - TGTGCCAGCAGCTGGGGCGGGGGGGCTCGCACAGATACGCAGTATTTT CASSWGGGARTDTQYF
TRBJ1-2 TRBV6-5 - few TGTGCCAGCAGTTACCGGGATGGCTACACCTTC CASSYRDGYTF
TRBJ1-1 TRBV5-1 - - TGCGCCAGCAGCTTCGGCAGGGCGGATGAAGCTTTCTTT CASSFGRADEAFF
TRBJ2-3 TRBV5-4 TRBD2 - TGTGCCAGCAGCTTAAGGACTAGCGGGTACACAGATACGCAGTATTTT CASSLRTSGYTDTQYF
TRBJ1-1 TRBV6-6 TRBD1 - TGTGCCAGCAGTCAAACAGGGGGCGTAACTGAAGCTTTCTTT CASSQTGGVTEAFF